The 5 T cell receptor beta chains below come from one sample, sequenced in a study of CD8+CD57+ T cells in acquired aplastic anemia. Previously, flow cytometry had revealed CD8+CD57+ cell expansion in the patients chosen for sequencing. TCR beta VDJ and CDR3 profiling used genomic DNA as template. TCRdb independently ran MiXCR on the reads; one entry per CDR3 protein. The top ten hold about 29% of the sample, which has about 120,000 distinct CDR3 sequences, 55% to 60% seen once. The sample was sorted CD4+, CD8+, or CD8+CD57+ T cells (not recorded which) from PBMCs. These receptors originate from a human donor with aplastic anemia.

This clonotype was recorded many times. The chain links TRBV6-1 to TRBJ1-2, with 7 nucleotides matching TRBD1. From germline, CDR1 is MNHNS and CDR2 SASEGT. CDR3 length: 14 amino acids. With V trimmed by 6 bases and J by 2 bases, 6 bases remained unmatched. CDR3 loop: CASSGGQYNYGYTF. CDR3 nucleotide sequence: TGTGCCAGCAGCGGGGGACAGTACAACTATGGCTACACCTTC.

V gene TRBV10-1 combines with J gene TRBJ2-5, with D possibly being TRBD1 (6 bases). This CDR3 spans 15 amino acids. Germline V CDR1 and CDR2: WNHNN, SYGVQD (reference sequence). V shed 8 bases and J shed 0 bases, with 16 bases lying between them. The CDR3 DNA reads TGCGCCAGCCCTAGGGGGACACTAAACCAAGAGACCCAGTACTTC. It specifies CASPRGTLNQETQYF.

This clonotype was recorded a few times. The V gene is TRBV10-3, the J gene TRBJ1-2; a weak D match, TRBD1 (6 bases). CDR1 is ENHRY and CDR2 is SYGVKD in the germline V gene. Trimming took 2 bases from V and 3 from J, leaving 10 bases between them. This CDR3 has 14 residues. CDR3 sequence reads: CAISEDRRDYGYTF. CDR3 in DNA: TGTGCCATCAGTGAGGACAGGAGGGACTATGGCTACACCTTC.

The chain combines TRBV28 with TRBJ2-3; perhaps TRBD2 as D (6 bases). CDR1 is MDHEN, CDR2 SYDVKM, per germline. The CDR3 is 15 residues long. Trimming pared 6 bases from V and 6 bases from J, leaving 19 bases between. CDR3 sequence (DNA): TGTGCCAGCAGGAGCGCGCGGGACGAAACTGATACGCAGTATTTT. This sequence encodes CASRSARDETDTQYF.

The J gene is TRBJ1-1, the V gene TRBV18; perhaps TRBD1 as D (6 bases). The CDR3 runs 15 residues. Trimming pared 0 bases from V and 4 bases from J, leaving 12 bases between. Germline values: CDR1 KGHSH, CDR2 LQKENI. The CDR3 coding sequence is TGTGCCAGCTCACCACCGGGGGCGTGGGGCACTGAAGCTTTCTTT. This codes for CASSPPGAWGTEAFF.